A single T cell receptor (beta chain) is shown here with its context. The CDR3 has 16 residues. The germline CDR1 and CDR2 sequences are LNHNV and YYDKDF (reference sequence). With 4 bases clipped from V and 3 bases from J, the junction kept 11 bases outside the gene matches. This sample was included in a study of blood T cell repertoires in COVID-19. The repertoire was sequenced with immunoSEQ multiplex PCR; TCRdb's copy has only in-frame clones and lacks some. Of 25,000 to 30,000 clones in the sample, 90% were seen once. This chain joins TRBV15 and TRBJ2-5, with 7 positions matching TRBD1. Sequenced material: peripheral blood. The receptor was derived from a man between 65 and 85 years old with active or convalescent COVID-19. CDR3 bases: TGTGCCACCAGCACCACCGGGACAGCCAAAAAAGAGACCCAGTACTTC. Its protein is CATSTTGTAKKETQYF.